One sample yielded the 16 T cell receptor beta chains listed below, sequenced in a study of vaccination and CD4 T cells after COVID-19. Scientists ran DNA taken from cultured CD4+ T cells through the Oncomine TCR Beta short-read assay for sequencing. MiXCR, applied by TCRdb to the PCR reads, yields one record per CDR3 protein. The sample lists 19,000 or so distinct CDR3 sequences, about 80% seen once, with approximately 18% in the top ten. Which antigens these TCRs recognize remains unknown. Treatment here: roughly nine-day PBMC culture with coronavirus spike peptide pools or control peptides (ViraFEST assay). The sample was CD4+ T cells from blood, cultured in vitro, taken after SARS-CoV-2 vaccination. The source is a human donor who received a COVID-19 vaccine.

The chain couples TRBV20-1 to TRBJ2-2; 9 bases line up with TRBD1. Germline V gene data show CDR1 as DFQATT and CDR2 as SNEGSKA (reference sequence). The CDR3 sequence is 14 residues long. V was clipped by 3 bases and J by 3 bases; unmatched bases: 2. This chain's CDR3 is CSARDRGHTGELFF. The CDR3 DNA reads as TGCAGTGCTAGGGACAGGGGACACACCGGGGAGCTGTTTTTT.

This clonotype was seen more than once but under ten times. The CDR3 sequence is CASSLEPGPYGYTF. The CDR3 DNA follows: TGTGCCAGCAGCTTAGAGCCGGGCCCGTATGGCTACACCTTC. J is TRBJ1-2 and V is TRBV7-2; D is unresolved. The germline gives CDR1 SGHTA, CDR2 FQGNSA. The CDR3 contains 14 residues. V was clipped by 1 base and J by 5 bases, with 11 bases between them.

The gene calls are TRBV12-3 or TRBV12-4 and TRBJ1-5; D unclear. The CDR3 has 13 residues. The V end lost 3 bases, the J end lost 0 bases, and 3 bases lay between the germline ends. The DNA of the CDR3 is TGTGCCAGCAGTTTTTCTAGCAATCAGCCCCAGCATTTT. Its protein is CASSFSSNQPQHF.

J is TRBJ2-5 and V is TRBV20-1, with 11 bases matching TRBD2. With 0 bases clipped from V and 2 bases from J, the junction kept 2 bases outside the gene matches. CDR3 length: 15 residues. Germline CDR1 is DFQATT and CDR2 is SNEGSKA (reference sequence). The CDR3 loop is CSARDTSGGQETQYF. The CDR3 DNA follows: TGCAGTGCTAGAGACACTAGCGGGGGACAAGAGACCCAGTACTTC.

This clonotype was picked up a small number of times. The chain links TRBV12-3 or TRBV12-4 to TRBJ1-5; weak D call: TRBD1 (6 bases). V was pared by 3 bases and J by 11 bases, with 17 bases between. The CDR3 sequence is 14 residues long. The chain's CDR3 is CASSLRQGRRAQHF. In DNA form, the CDR3 reads TGTGCCAGCAGTTTGCGGCAGGGGAGGAGAGCCCAGCATTTT.

This clonotype has only a few counts. This chain connects TRBV2 to TRBJ2-3; maybe TRBD2 (6 bases). The germline gives CDR1 SNHLY, CDR2 FYNNEI. V lost 1 base, J lost 2 bases, and 10 bases lay in between. The CDR3 extends over 15 amino acids. This chain's CDR3 is CASSEVLAYTDTQYF. The CDR3 DNA reads as TGTGCCAGCAGTGAAGTCCTAGCGTACACAGATACGCAGTATTTT.

The chain links TRBV24-1 to TRBJ2-5, with 8 bases lining up with TRBD2. The length of the CDR3 is 13 residues. After removal of 9 bases from V and 5 bases from J, the junction contained 7 bases not matched to a gene. Germline V gene data show CDR1 as KGHDR and CDR2 as SFDVKD. CDR3 loop: CATRGGAVETQYF. CDR3 in DNA: TGTGCCACCCGGGGGGGGGCAGTGGAGACCCAGTACTTC.

This chain joins TRBV12-3 or TRBV12-4 and TRBJ1-1; possibly TRBD1 for D (6 bases). The CDR3 has 12 amino acids. V lost 6 bases to trimming and J lost 11 bases, with 16 bases between them. The CDR3: CASSRGGDTAFF. CDR3 bases: TGTGCCAGCAGCCGAGGGGGGGACACGGCTTTCTTT.

The gene calls are TRBV20-1 and TRBJ1-2, with TRBD1 as a possible D gene (5 bases). Trimming removed 3 bases at V and 1 base at J, with 12 bases between. The germline V gene has CDR1 DFQATT and CDR2 SNEGSKA (reference sequence). The CDR3 contains 14 residues. The CDR3 region is CSARGTGFNYGYTF. CDR3 DNA: TGCAGTGCTAGGGGGACCGGGTTTAACTATGGCTACACCTTC.

The gene calls are TRBV7-3 and TRBJ2-3, with D perhaps given as TRBD1 or TRBD2 (6 bases each). V was trimmed by 7 bases and J by 1 base, leaving 15 bases between them. In germline, CDR1 is SGHTA, CDR2 FQGTGA. The CDR3 length is 15 residues. The CDR3 loop is CASMRDTGGTDTQYF. The CDR3 bases are TGTGCCAGCATGAGGGACACGGGGGGCACAGATACGCAGTATTTT.

The CDR3 DNA is TGTGCCAGCAAGGAGGGGCGAGATGGCTACACCTTC. Translated: CASKEGRDGYTF. This sequence joins TRBV6-1 and TRBJ1-2; maybe TRBD1 (5 bases). CDR3 length: 12 amino acids. Looked up from germline, CDR1 is MNHNS and CDR2 is SASEGT. V was trimmed by 7 bases and J by 6 bases, leaving 12 bases between them.

The J gene is TRBJ1-3, the V gene TRBV6-1; 7 bases are shared with TRBD1. The ends lost 6 bases at V and 4 bases at J; junction bases unmatched: 6. The CDR3 has 14 amino acids. Germline V CDR1 and CDR2: MNHNS, SASEGT. The CDR3 is CASRSQGRGNTIYF. The CDR3 bases are TGTGCCAGCAGATCACAGGGGCGGGGAAACACCATATATTTT.

This chain uses TRBV28 with TRBJ1-2; D perhaps matches TRBD1 (6 bases). CDR3 size: 15 residues. The germline V gene has CDR1 MDHEN and CDR2 SYDVKM. Trimming removed 2 bases at V and 5 bases at J, with 15 bases between. Written as DNA, the CDR3 is TGTGCCAGCAGTTTAAGGGGGGGGGGTGGGTATGGCTACACCTTC. Translated, it gives CASSLRGGGGYGYTF.

This sequence joins TRBV20-1 and TRBJ1-6; TRBD1 matches at 9 bases. CDR3 length: 16 residues. The J segment lost 6 bases and the V segment lost 0 bases, leaving 6 bases of the junction unmatched. The germline CDR1 and CDR2 sequences are DFQATT and SNEGSKA (reference sequence). The CDR3 reads CSARDGQGHTNSPLHF. The CDR3, as DNA: TGCAGTGCTAGAGATGGACAGGGGCACACTAATTCACCCCTCCACTTT.

The rearrangement links TRBV20-1 to TRBJ1-2; D not resolved. This CDR3 has 11 residues. Between the trimmed V and J ends, which lost 7 bases and 8 bases, there was a span of 14 bases. Germline V gene lookup returns CDR1 DFQATT and CDR2 SNEGSKA (reference sequence). The CDR3 loop reads CSVQDPLGYTF. In nucleotides, the CDR3 is TGCAGTGTTCAGGATCCTTTAGGCTACACCTTC.

V is TRBV12-3 or TRBV12-4 and J is TRBJ1-3; tentatively, D is TRBD1 (6 bases). V dropped 1 base and J dropped 0 bases, with 13 bases sitting between them. The CDR3 is made up of 17 amino acids. The CDR3 nucleotides are TGTGCCAGCAGTTTAGAGATGGGGGCCATCTCTGGAAACACCATATATTTT. This codes for CASSLEMGAISGNTIYF.